These 25 T cell receptor beta chains were all obtained from the same sample, sequenced in a study of Ad26.COV2.S vaccination and SARS-CoV-2 variants. Clones were read by immunoSEQ multiplex PCR, and TCRdb kept only the in-frame ones, dropping some. The sample consists of about 350,000 clones, around 89% of them appearing once. As to treatment: around 19 received Ad26.COV2.S at low or high dose, single or two shots; a few received placebo; per-sample allocation not given. Day 63 following the first vaccine or placebo injection was when the samples were taken. The sequences come from peripheral blood, collected in a trial of Ad26.COV2.S vaccine versus placebo. The receptor source for this set is a person between 18 and 60 years old who received the Ad26.COV2.S COVID-19 vaccine or a placebo.

The chain combines TRBV5-1 with TRBJ2-7; 15 bases line up with TRBD2. V lost 4 bases and J lost 6; bases outside the gene matches: 2. The CDR3 spans 14 residues. The germline V gene has CDR1 SGHRS and CDR2 YFSETQ. Here the CDR3 DNA reads TGCGCCAGCAGCCAGGGACTAGCGGGAGGCGAGCAGTACTTC. Protein product: CASSQGLAGGEQYF.

In its sample, this clone was seen once. The genes are TRBV24-1 and TRBJ2-3, with TRBD1 identical over 12 bases. With 4 bases clipped from V and 4 bases from J, the junction kept 11 bases outside the gene matches. This CDR3 spans 18 amino acids. Germline V CDR1 and CDR2: KGHDR, SFDVKD. CDR3 region: CATSDPWEGQGAADTQYF. For the CDR3, the DNA is TGTGCCACCAGTGACCCGTGGGAGGGACAGGGGGCCGCAGATACGCAGTATTTT.

V and J are TRBV28 and TRBJ1-4, with 10 bases lining up with TRBD1. V was pared by 8 bases and J by 6 bases, with 6 bases of the junction left unmatched. The CDR3 has 14 amino acids. Germline-derived CDR1 and CDR2 are MDHEN and SYDVKM. CDR3 region: CASHDRGRDEKLFF. The DNA of the CDR3 is TGTGCCAGCCACGACAGGGGGCGGGATGAAAAACTGTTTTTT.

This sequence joins TRBV14 and TRBJ2-7, with D maybe TRBD2 (6 bases). V lost 1 base, J lost 3 bases, and 13 bases lay in between. This CDR3 has 15 residues. CDR1 is SGHDN and CDR2 is FVKESK in the germline V gene. The CDR3 protein is CASSQGSGRFYEQYF. Written as DNA, the CDR3 is TGTGCCAGCAGCCAAGGTAGCGGTAGGTTCTACGAGCAGTACTTC.

There are a few counts of this clone. The gene calls are TRBV2 and TRBJ2-7, with 9 nucleotides matching TRBD1. This CDR3 spans 14 amino acids. Germline values: CDR1 SNHLY, CDR2 FYNNEI. Germline trimming cut 6 bases from V and 5 bases from J; bases unmatched to any gene: 8. The CDR3 sequence: CASRSGTGSHEQYF. In nucleotides, the CDR3 is TGTGCCAGCAGGTCCGGGACAGGGTCCCACGAGCAGTACTTC. The variable domain in full, completed from reference TRBV2 and TRBJ2-7, reads EPEVTQTPSHQVTQMGQEVILRCVPISNHLYFYWYRQILGQKVEFLVSFYNNEISEKSEIFDDQFSVERPDGSNFTLKIRSTKLEDSAMYFCASRSGTGSHEQYFGPGTRLTVT.

The chain carries TRBV27 and TRBJ2-7, with D unresolved. Trimming took off 3 bases at V and 1 base at J, with 10 bases between the two ends. The length of the CDR3 is 14 residues. Germline values: CDR1 MNHEY, CDR2 SMNVEV (reference sequence). The CDR3 coding sequence is TGTGCCAGCAGTTTCGGCCCGGGTTCCTACGAGCAGTACTTC. Translated: CASSFGPGSYEQYF.

The rearrangement links TRBV5-1 to TRBJ1-4; the D is unclear. V was shortened by 0 bases and J by 10 bases, with 13 bases between the two germline ends. CDR3 length: 14 amino acids. Germline V CDR1 and CDR2: SGHRS, YFSETQ. The CDR3 nucleotides are TGCGCCAGCAGCTTGGATGGGGAATCAGGAAAACTGTTTTTT. Encoded protein: CASSLDGESGKLFF.

The rearrangement joins TRBV5-6 to TRBJ1-2, with 9 positions matching TRBD1. CDR3 length: 14 residues. Germline V CDR1 and CDR2: SGHDT, YYEEEE. Germline trimming cut 4 bases from V and 3 bases from J; bases unmatched to any gene: 4. CDR3 DNA sequence: TGTGCCAGCAGCCTAGGACAGGGGTACTATGGCTACACCTTC. Its protein is CASSLGQGYYGYTF.

The rearrangement joins TRBV3-1 (or the pseudogene TRBV3-2) to TRBJ1-5; TRBD1 matches at 9 bases. The length of the CDR3 is 13 residues. Germline V gene lookup returns CDR1 LGHDT and CDR2 YNNKEL (reference sequence). V shed 6 bases and J 9 bases; nucleotides not matched to a gene: 6. The CDR3 reads CASSPTGGGPQHF. CDR3 nucleotide sequence: TGTGCCAGCAGTCCGACAGGGGGAGGGCCCCAGCATTTT.

The rearrangement links TRBV6-6 to TRBJ2-1, with 8 bases that match TRBD1. This CDR3 is built from 12 residues. V shed 7 bases, J shed 11 bases, and the junction held 7 bases outside the gene matches. Germline CDR1 reads MNHNY; CDR2 reads SVGAGI (reference sequence). The CDR3: CASTRQGSKQFF. The CDR3 DNA sequence: TGTGCCAGCACCCGACAGGGGAGTAAGCAGTTCTTC.

The J gene is TRBJ1-4, the V gene TRBV2; the D is unclear. Trimming shortened V by 3 bases and J by 4 bases, and 6 bases separated the two germline ends. Germline CDR1 is SNHLY and CDR2 is FYNNEI. The CDR3 covers 13 residues. The DNA of the CDR3 is TGTGCCAGCAGTGACCAGCTTAATGAAAAACTGTTTTTT. It codes for CASSDQLNEKLFF.

V gene TRBV19 combines with J gene TRBJ1-5; 8 positions match TRBD1. CDR1 is LNHDA and CDR2 is SQIVND in the germline V gene (reference sequence). J was trimmed by 4 bases and V by 6 bases; bases with no gene match: 8. The CDR3 has 15 amino acids. CDR3 nucleotides: TGTGCCAGTAGCCTCGTGACAGGGGCTAATCAGCCCCAGCATTTT. This codes for CASSLVTGANQPQHF.

The chain combines TRBV6-5 with TRBJ2-1; the D gene is possibly TRBD2 (5 bases). Germline V gives CDR1 MNHEY, CDR2 SVGAGI. The CDR3 is made up of 12 amino acids. V lost 4 bases and J 6 bases, leaving 7 bases between the germline ends. CDR3 in amino acids: CASSSEVNEQFF. The CDR3 DNA is TGTGCCAGCAGTTCGGAGGTCAATGAGCAGTTCTTC.

This chain connects TRBV18 to TRBJ1-4; a possible D gene is TRBD1 (6 bases). Germline-derived CDR1 and CDR2 are KGHSH and LQKENI. The CDR3 is made up of 16 amino acids. The ends were cut back, 0 bases at V and 2 bases at J, with 10 bases in the middle. The CDR3 loop reads CASSPPGRGTNEKLFF. The CDR3, as DNA: TGTGCCAGCTCACCACCGGGCAGGGGCACTAATGAAAAACTGTTTTTT.

This clone was observed a single time. This sequence joins TRBV18 and TRBJ2-1, with 13 bases that match TRBD2. CDR1 is KGHSH and CDR2 is LQKENI in the germline V gene. This CDR3 is 18 amino acids long. The V and J ends lost 3 bases and 7 bases, in that order; junction bases with no gene match: 12. The CDR3 is CASSPDTLLAGGGNEQFF. DNA of the CDR3: TGTGCCAGCTCACCCGACACGTTACTAGCGGGAGGGGGAAATGAGCAGTTCTTC.

This clone came up a few times. The chain combines TRBV29-1 with TRBJ1-2; D ambiguous. CDR1 and CDR2 from the germline V gene are SQVTM and ANQGSEA. V shed 1 base and J shed 3 bases, with 12 bases lying between them. The CDR3 sequence is 14 residues long. CDR3: CSVEGEWGYYGYTF. DNA for the CDR3: TGCAGCGTTGAAGGGGAATGGGGTTACTATGGCTACACCTTC.

The J gene is TRBJ2-3, the V gene TRBV13; D assignment may be TRBD1 or TRBD2 (6 bases each). With 1 base removed from V and 4 bases from J, the gap between germline ends came to 12 bases. This CDR3 has 15 amino acids. Germline CDR1 PRHDT, CDR2 FYEKMQ (reference sequence). In DNA, the CDR3 is TGTGCCAGCAGCTTAGAGTTGGGGGGCCCAGATACGCAGTATTTT. Protein sequence: CASSLELGGPDTQYF.

The chain couples TRBV5-4 to TRBJ1-5; a possible D gene is TRBD1 (5 bases). Looked up from germline, CDR1 is SGHNT and CDR2 is YYREEE (reference sequence). The CDR3 is 15 residues long. Trimming removed 0 bases from V and 5 bases from J, with 12 bases in between. CDR3 residues: CASSLGQGDDQPQHF. CDR3 nucleotides: TGTGCCAGCAGCTTGGGTCAGGGTGATGATCAGCCCCAGCATTTT.

This chain joins TRBV11-3 and TRBJ2-1; D is perhaps TRBD1 (7 bases). This CDR3 spans 16 amino acids. V was shortened by 3 bases and J by 7 bases, with 19 bases between the two germline ends. CDR1 is SGHNT and CDR2 is YENEEA in the germline V gene. The CDR3, as DNA: TGTGCCAGCAGCTTGAATGGGCAGGGGGGCCCAAATGAGCAGTTCTTC. Protein product: CASSLNGQGGPNEQFF.

This clone was recorded at least ten times. The chain employs TRBV9 and TRBJ2-7; D call uncertain. This CDR3 spans 14 amino acids. V was shortened by 4 bases and J by 7 bases, with 18 bases between the two germline ends. Germline V CDR1 and CDR2: SGDLS, YYNGEE. The CDR3 region is CASSNRALMGEQYF. As DNA, the CDR3 is TGTGCCAGCAGCAACCGGGCCCTTATGGGAGAGCAGTACTTC.

The rearrangement links TRBV19 to TRBJ2-1; TRBD1 might be the D (6 bases). Germline values: CDR1 LNHDA, CDR2 SQIVND (reference sequence). The V end was cut by 5 bases, the J end by 0 bases, with 11 bases between. The CDR3 is 15 residues long. In nucleotides, the CDR3 is TGTGCCAGTAGTCTCCGGGACAACTCCTACAATGAGCAGTTCTTC. Its translation is CASSLRDNSYNEQFF.

The chain has TRBV18 and TRBJ2-1; D unresolved. V lost 2 bases and J 0 bases, leaving 11 bases between the germline ends. The CDR3 sequence is 16 residues long. Germline V gene sequence: CDR1 KGHSH, CDR2 LQKENI. The CDR3 region is CASSPKGKSSYNEQFF. CDR3 nucleotides: TGTGCCAGCTCACCAAAGGGTAAAAGCTCCTACAATGAGCAGTTCTTC.

The chain employs TRBV2 and TRBJ2-5, with TRBD1 as a possible D gene (6 bases). The CDR3 totals 14 residues. Germline CDR1 reads SNHLY; CDR2 reads FYNNEI. V shed 3 bases and J shed 2 bases, with 10 bases lying between them. CDR3 coding DNA: TGTGCCAGCAGTGACAGTAGGGGGCAAGAGACCCAGTACTTC. Translated, it gives CASSDSRGQETQYF.

The rearrangement uses TRBV25-1 and TRBJ2-6, with D possibly being TRBD1 or TRBD2 (5 bases each). This CDR3 comprises 17 residues. The V and J ends lost 5 bases and 0 bases respectively, with 14 bases between them. The germline V gene has CDR1 MGHDK and CDR2 SYGVNS. CDR3 coding DNA: TGTGCCAGCAGTTCTCCGGGACGGGACTCTGGGGCCAACGTCCTGACTTTC. Residues: CASSSPGRDSGANVLTF.

This clone was recorded a few times. V and J are TRBV6-5 and TRBJ1-1, with D perhaps matching TRBD1 (5 bases). There are 12 residues in the CDR3. Trimming took off 0 bases at V and 8 bases at J, with 7 bases between the two ends. Germline loops: CDR1 MNHEY, CDR2 SVGAGI. The CDR3, as DNA: TGTGCCAGCAGTTACTCACGGGGGGAAGCTTTCTTT. Translated: CASSYSRGEAFF.